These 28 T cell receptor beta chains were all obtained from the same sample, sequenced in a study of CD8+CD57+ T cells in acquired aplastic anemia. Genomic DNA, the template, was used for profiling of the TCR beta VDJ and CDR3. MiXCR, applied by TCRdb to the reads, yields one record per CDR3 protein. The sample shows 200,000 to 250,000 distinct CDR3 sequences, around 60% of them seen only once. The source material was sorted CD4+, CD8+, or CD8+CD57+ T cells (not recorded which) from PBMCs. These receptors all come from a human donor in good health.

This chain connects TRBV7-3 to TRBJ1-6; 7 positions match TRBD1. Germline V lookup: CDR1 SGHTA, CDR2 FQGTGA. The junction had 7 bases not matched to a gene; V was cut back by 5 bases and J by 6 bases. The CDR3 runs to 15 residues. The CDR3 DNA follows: TGTGCCAGCAGCCGCGGACAGGAGCTTAATTCACCCCTCCACTTT. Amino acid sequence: CASSRGQELNSPLHF. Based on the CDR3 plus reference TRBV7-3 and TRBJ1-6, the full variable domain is GAGVSQTPSNKVTEKGKYVELRCDPISGHTALYWYRQSLGQGPEFLIYFQGTGAADDSGLPNDRFFAVRPEGSVSTLKIQRTERGDSAVYLCASSRGQELNSPLHFGNGTRLTVT.

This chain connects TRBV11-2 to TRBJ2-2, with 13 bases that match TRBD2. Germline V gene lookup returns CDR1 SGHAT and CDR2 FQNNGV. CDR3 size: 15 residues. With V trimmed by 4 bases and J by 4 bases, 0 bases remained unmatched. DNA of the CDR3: TGTGCCAGCAGCTGGACTAGCGGGAGCACCGGGGAGCTGTTTTTT. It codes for CASSWTSGSTGELFF.

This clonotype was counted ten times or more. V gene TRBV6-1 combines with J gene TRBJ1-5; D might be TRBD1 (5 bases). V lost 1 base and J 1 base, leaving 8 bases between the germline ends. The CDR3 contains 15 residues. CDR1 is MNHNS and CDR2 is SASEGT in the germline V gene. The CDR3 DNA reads TGTGCCAGCAGTGAAGTGGGGGGAAGCAATCAGCCCCAGCATTTT. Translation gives CASSEVGGSNQPQHF.

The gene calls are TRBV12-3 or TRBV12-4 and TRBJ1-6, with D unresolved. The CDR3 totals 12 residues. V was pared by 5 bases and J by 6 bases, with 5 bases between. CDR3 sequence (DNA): TGTGCCAGCAGTCTCGCTAATTCACCCCTCCACTTT. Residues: CASSLANSPLHF.

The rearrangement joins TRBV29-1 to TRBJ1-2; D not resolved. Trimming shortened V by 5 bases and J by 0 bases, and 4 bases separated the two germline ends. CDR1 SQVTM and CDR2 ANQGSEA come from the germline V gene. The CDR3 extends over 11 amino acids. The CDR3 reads CSVSSNYGYTF. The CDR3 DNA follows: TGCAGCGTTAGCTCTAACTATGGCTACACCTTC.

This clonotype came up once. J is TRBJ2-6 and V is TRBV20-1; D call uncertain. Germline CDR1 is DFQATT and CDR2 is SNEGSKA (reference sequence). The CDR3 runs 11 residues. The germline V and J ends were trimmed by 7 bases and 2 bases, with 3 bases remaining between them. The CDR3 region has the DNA TGCAGTGTTGCTGGGGCCAACGTCCTGACTTTC. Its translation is CSVAGANVLTF.

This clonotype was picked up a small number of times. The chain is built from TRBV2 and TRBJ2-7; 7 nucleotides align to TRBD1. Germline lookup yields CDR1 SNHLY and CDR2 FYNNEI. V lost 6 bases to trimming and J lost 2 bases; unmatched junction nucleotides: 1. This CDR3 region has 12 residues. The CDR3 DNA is TGTGCCAGCAGCGACAGGGCCTACGAGCAGTACTTC. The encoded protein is CASSDRAYEQYF.

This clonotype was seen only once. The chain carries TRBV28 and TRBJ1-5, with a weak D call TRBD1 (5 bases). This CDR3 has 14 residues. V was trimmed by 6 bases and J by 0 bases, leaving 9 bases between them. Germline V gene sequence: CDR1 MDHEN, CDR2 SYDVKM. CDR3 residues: CASRRGYSNQPQHF. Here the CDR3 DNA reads TGTGCCAGCAGGAGGGGATATAGCAATCAGCCCCAGCATTTT.

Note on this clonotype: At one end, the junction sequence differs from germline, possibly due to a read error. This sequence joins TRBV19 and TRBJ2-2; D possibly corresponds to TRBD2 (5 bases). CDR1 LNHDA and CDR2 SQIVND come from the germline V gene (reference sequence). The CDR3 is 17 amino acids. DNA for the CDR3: TGCGCCAGTACTTCCACCTCGGTGAGGGTGATCACCGGGGAGCTGTTTTTT. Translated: CASTSTSVRVITGELFF.

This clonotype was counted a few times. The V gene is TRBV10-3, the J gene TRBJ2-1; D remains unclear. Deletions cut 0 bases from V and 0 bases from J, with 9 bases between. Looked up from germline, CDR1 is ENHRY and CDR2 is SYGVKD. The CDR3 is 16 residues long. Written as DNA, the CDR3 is TGTGCCATCAGTGAGTCGACGAGGAGCTCCTACAATGAGCAGTTCTTC. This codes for CAISESTRSSYNEQFF.

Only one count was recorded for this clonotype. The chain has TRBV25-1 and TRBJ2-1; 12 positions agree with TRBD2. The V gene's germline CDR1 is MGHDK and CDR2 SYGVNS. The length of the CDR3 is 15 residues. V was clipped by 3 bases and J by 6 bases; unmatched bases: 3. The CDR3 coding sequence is TGTGCCAGCAGTGAGAGACTAGCGGGGGCCAATGAGCAGTTCTTC. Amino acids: CASSERLAGANEQFF. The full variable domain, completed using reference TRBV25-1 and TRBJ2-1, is EADIYQTPRYLVIGTGKKITLECSQTMGHDKMYWYQQDPGMELHLIHYSYGVNSTEKGDLSSESTVSRIRTEHFPLTLESARPSHTSQYLCASSERLAGANEQFFGPGTRLTVL.

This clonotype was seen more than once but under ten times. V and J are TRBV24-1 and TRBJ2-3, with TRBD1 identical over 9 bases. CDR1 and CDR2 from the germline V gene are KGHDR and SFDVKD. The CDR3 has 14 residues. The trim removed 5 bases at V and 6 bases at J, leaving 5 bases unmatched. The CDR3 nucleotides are TGTGCCACCAGTGGGGGACAGGGAGTGGATACGCAGTATTTT. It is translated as CATSGGQGVDTQYF.

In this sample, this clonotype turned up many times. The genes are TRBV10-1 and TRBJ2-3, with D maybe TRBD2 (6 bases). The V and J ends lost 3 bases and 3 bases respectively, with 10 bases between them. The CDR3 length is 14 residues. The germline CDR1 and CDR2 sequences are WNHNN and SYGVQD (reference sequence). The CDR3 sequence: CASSDGGLTDTQYF. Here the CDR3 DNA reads TGCGCCAGCAGTGATGGGGGACTGACAGATACGCAGTATTTT.

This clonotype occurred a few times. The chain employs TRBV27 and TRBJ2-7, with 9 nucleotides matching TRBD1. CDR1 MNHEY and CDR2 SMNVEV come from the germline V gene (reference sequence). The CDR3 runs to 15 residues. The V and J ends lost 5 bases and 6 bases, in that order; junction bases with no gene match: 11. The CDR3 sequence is CASSAPTGGGGEQYF. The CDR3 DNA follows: TGTGCCAGCAGTGCACCCACAGGGGGCGGGGGCGAGCAGTACTTC.

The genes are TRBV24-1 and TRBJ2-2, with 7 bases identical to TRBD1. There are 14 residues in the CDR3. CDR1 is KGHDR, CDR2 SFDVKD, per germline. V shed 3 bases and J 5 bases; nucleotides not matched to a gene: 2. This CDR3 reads CATSDDRVTGELFF. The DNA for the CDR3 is TGTGCCACCAGTGATGACAGGGTTACCGGGGAGCTGTTTTTT.

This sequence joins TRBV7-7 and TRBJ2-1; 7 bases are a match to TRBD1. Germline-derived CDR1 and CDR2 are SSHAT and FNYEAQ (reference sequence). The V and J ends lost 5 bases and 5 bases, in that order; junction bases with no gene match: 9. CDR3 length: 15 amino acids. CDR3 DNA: TGTGCCAGCAGCCCATACGGGACAGTCAACAATGAGCAGTTCTTC. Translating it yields CASSPYGTVNNEQFF. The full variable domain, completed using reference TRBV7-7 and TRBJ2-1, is GAGVSQSPRYKVTKRGQDVTLRCDPISSHATLYWYQQALGQGPEFLTYFNYEAQPDKSGLPSDRFSAERPEGSISTLTIQRTEQRDSAMYRCASSPYGTVNNEQFFGPGTRLTVL.

The CDR3 is CASSPGGGVSYEQYF. The DNA for the CDR3 is TGTGCCAGCAGCCCCGGAGGGGGCGTTTCCTACGAGCAGTACTTC. V is TRBV7-2 and J is TRBJ2-7, with D perhaps matching TRBD1 (7 bases). CDR1 is SGHTA and CDR2 is FQGNSA in the germline V gene. This CDR3 contains 15 residues. V lost 5 bases and J 1 base, leaving 15 bases between the germline ends.

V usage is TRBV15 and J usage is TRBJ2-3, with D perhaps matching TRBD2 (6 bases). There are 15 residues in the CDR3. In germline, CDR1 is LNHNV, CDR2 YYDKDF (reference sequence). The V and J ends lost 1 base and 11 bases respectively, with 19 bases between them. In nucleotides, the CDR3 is TGTGCCACCAGCAGAGTGGGGGGTTTGGACAATGAGCAGTATTTT. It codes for CATSRVGGLDNEQYF.

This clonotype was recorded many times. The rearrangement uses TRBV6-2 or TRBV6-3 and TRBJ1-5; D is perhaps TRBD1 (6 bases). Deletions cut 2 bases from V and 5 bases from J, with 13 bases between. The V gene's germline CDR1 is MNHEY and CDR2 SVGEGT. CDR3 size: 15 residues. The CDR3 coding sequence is TGTGCCAGCAGTTACGTCCGGGACACCCATCAGCCCCAGCATTTT. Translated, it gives CASSYVRDTHQPQHF.

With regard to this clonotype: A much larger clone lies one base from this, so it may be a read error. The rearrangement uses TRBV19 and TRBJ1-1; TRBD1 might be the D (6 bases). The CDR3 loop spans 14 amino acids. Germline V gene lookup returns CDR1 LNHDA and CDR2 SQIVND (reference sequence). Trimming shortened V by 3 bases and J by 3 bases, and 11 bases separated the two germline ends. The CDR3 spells CASSMGGRDTEAFF. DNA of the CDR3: TGTGCCAGTAGTATGGGGGGGCGGGACACTGAAGCTTTCTTT.

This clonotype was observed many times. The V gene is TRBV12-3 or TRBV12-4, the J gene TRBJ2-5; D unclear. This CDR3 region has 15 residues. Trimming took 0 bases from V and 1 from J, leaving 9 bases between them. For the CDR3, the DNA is TGTGCCAGCAGTTTAGCTTGGTCTTCCCAAGAGACCCAGTACTTC. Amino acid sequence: CASSLAWSSQETQYF.

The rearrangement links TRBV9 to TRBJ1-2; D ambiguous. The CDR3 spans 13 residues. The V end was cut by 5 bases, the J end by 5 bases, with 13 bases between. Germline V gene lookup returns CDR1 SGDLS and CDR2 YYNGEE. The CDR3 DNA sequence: TGTGCCAGCAGTTTAGGGCAGTATTATGGCTACACCTTC. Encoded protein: CASSLGQYYGYTF.

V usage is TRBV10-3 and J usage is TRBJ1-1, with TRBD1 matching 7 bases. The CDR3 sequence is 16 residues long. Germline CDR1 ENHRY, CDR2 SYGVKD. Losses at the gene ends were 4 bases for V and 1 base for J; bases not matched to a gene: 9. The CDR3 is CAISGRGNVGNTEAFF. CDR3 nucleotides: TGTGCCATCAGTGGCAGGGGGAACGTGGGGAACACTGAAGCTTTCTTT.

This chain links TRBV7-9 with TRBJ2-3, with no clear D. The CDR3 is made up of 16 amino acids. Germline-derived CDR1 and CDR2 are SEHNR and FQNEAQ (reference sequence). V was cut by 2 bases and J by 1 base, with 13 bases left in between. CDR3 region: CASSLYPSTGTDTQYF. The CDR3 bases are TGTGCCAGCAGCTTATATCCCTCCACGGGCACAGATACGCAGTATTTT.

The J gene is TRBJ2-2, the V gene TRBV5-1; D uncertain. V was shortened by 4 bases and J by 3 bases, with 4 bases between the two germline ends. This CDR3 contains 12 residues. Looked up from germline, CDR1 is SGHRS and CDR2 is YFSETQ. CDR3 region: CASSQYTGELFF. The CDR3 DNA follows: TGCGCCAGCAGCCAGTACACCGGGGAGCTGTTTTTT.

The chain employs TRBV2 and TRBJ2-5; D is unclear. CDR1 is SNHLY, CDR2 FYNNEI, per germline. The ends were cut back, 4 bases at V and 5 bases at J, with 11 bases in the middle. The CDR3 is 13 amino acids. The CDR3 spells CASSVGQKETQYF. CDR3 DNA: TGTGCCAGCAGTGTAGGCCAGAAGGAGACCCAGTACTTC. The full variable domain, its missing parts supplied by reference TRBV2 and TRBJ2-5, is EPEVTQTPSHQVTQMGQEVILRCVPISNHLYFYWYRQILGQKVEFLVSFYNNEISEKSEIFDDQFSVERPDGSNFTLKIRSTKLEDSAMYFCASSVGQKETQYFGPGTRLLVL.

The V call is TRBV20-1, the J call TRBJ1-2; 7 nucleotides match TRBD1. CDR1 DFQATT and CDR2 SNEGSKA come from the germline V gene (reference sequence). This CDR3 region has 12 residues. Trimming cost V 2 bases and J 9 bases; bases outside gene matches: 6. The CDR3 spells CSARLTGASYTF. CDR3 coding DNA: TGCAGTGCTAGATTAACAGGGGCGAGCTACACCTTC.

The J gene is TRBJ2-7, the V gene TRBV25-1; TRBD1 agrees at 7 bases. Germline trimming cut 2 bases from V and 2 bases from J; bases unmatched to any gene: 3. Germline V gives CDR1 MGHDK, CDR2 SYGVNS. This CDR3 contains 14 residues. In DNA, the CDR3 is TGTGCCAGCAGTGAACAGGGGGTAGCCTACGAGCAGTACTTC. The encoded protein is CASSEQGVAYEQYF.